This T cell receptor beta chain was recorded in a study of blood T cell repertoires in COVID-19. The method was immunoSEQ multiplex PCR; TCRdb's version includes in-frame clones alone and lacks a portion of them. This sample yields about 210,000 clones, of which 75% to 85% are seen a single time; about a tenth belongs to the top ten. Allocation to cohorts depended on clinical history reported by the participants. The CDR3 totals 13 residues. Per the germline V gene, CDR1 is MGHDK and CDR2 is SYGVNS. V shed 7 bases and J shed 7 bases, with 11 bases lying between them. The clonotype comes from a man in his forties who had recovered from COVID-19. The rearrangement links TRBV25-1 to TRBJ1-6; no firm D call. Sequencing input: PBMCs or T cells enriched from blood (not recorded which). CDR3 residues: CASKREGNSPLHF. As DNA, the CDR3 is TGTGCCAGCAAGCGGGAAGGGAATTCACCCCTCCACTTT.